This T cell receptor beta chain was recorded in a study of CD8 T cells in ankylosing spondylitis. Regarding the study as a whole: Both synovial fluid and blood in reactive arthritis had previously been reported to carry some motif variants. Apparently characteristic of ankylosing spondylitis blood was a TCR beta motif (about eight highly homologous variants). In ankylosing spondylitis patients, matched synovial fluid reportedly showed significant enrichment of disease-linked clones.

The CDR3 is made up of 15 amino acids. V was shortened by 2 bases and J by 1 base, with 10 bases between the two germline ends. CDR1 is MNHEY and CDR2 is SMNVEV in the germline V gene (reference sequence). Using its own MiXCR run on the 5' RACE reads, TCRdb lists one record per CDR3 protein. This table holds about 500,000 distinct CDR3 sequences, approximately 11% found once. This clonotype was detected only a few times. As yet, its antigen is unknown. The TCR comes from a male donor with ankylosing spondylitis. The material sequenced was blood, either unsorted or a sorted T cell fraction (not recorded which). J is TRBJ2-3 and V is TRBV27; the D gene could be TRBD1 or TRBD2 (5 bases each). CDR3 sequence reads: CASSLKGTRTDTQYF. CDR3 DNA: TGTGCCAGCAGTTTAAAGGGGACCCGCACAGATACGCAGTATTTT.